The rows below give T cell receptor beta chains drawn from one sample of a study of shared clonotypes between healthy human individuals. Sequencing used immunoSEQ multiplex PCR; TCRdb keeps in-frame clones, though not all of them. Of 760,000 or so clones listed, 95% to 97% are singletons. Sequenced material: naive CD8+ T cells sorted from blood. The receptors stem from a young man in good health. Each CDR3 is given with its conserved first and last residue. Each record gives: J gene, V gene, D gene, clone size, CDR3 protein, CDR3 DNA. A D gene is named only where the DNA matches it firmly. Clone size, where shown, is once, few, many, or a class for clones that have expanded.

>TRBJ2-1|TRBV13|TRBD2|NA
CASSLQSGHTSGSDGGKFF
TGTGCCAGCAGCTTACAAAGCGGGCATACTAGCGGGAGTGACGGGGGGAAGTTCTTC
>TRBJ2-1|TRBV6-5|NA|NA
CASSFSTSYNEQFF
TGTGCCAGCAGTTTCTCTACTAGTTACAATGAGCAGTTCTTC
>TRBJ2-4|TRBV10-2|TRBD1|NA
CASRPPPTGDKNIQYF
TGCGCCAGCAGGCCGCCACCGACAGGGGACAAAAACATTCAGTACTTC
>TRBJ1-3|TRBV19|NA|once
CASTLTGSGNTIYF
TGTGCCAGTACCCTGACAGGCTCTGGAAACACCATATATTTT
>TRBJ2-7|TRBV7-2|TRBD2|NA
CASSSPLLSGRALMNEQYF
TGTGCCAGCAGCTCCCCCCTCCTTAGCGGGAGGGCCCTAATGAACGAGCAGTACTTC
>TRBJ2-1|TRBV5-6|TRBD2|NA
CASSLGAGGANNEQFF
TGTGCCAGCAGCTTGGGTGCGGGAGGCGCGAACAATGAGCAGTTCTTC
>TRBJ2-3|TRBV5-1|NA|NA
CASSLEGRGADTQYF
TGCGCCAGCAGCTTGGAGGGGCGTGGGGCAGATACGCAGTATTTT
>TRBJ2-7|TRBV27|NA|NA
CASSLWGSLTYEQYF
TGTGCCAGCAGTTTATGGGGATCCCTGACCTACGAGCAGTACTTC
>TRBJ2-7|TRBV5-6|TRBD2|NA
CASSSDYGLADSYEQYF
TGTGCCAGCAGCTCAGATTACGGACTAGCGGACTCCTACGAGCAGTACTTC
>TRBJ2-3|TRBV28|NA|NA
CASSFTGSADTQYF
TGTGCCAGCAGTTTTACAGGGTCGGCAGATACGCAGTATTTT
>TRBJ1-4|TRBV27|TRBD1|NA
CASSPTRSGTGYEKLFF
TGTGCCAGCAGTCCCACCCGGTCCGGGACAGGGTATGAAAAACTGTTTTTT
>TRBJ2-1|TRBV6-6|TRBD2|NA
CASRDPGLGNDEQFF
TGTGCCAGCAGAGATCCGGGACTAGGGAACGATGAGCAGTTCTTC
>TRBJ2-2|TRBV7-6|TRBD2|NA
CASSLPGLAGTGELFF
TGTGCCAGCAGTCTCCCCGGACTAGCGGGCACCGGGGAGCTGTTTTTT
>TRBJ2-7|TRBV4-3|TRBD1|NA
CASSSRDRSYEQYF
TGCGCCAGCAGCAGCCGGGACAGGTCCTACGAGCAGTACTTC
>TRBJ2-1|TRBV7-9|NA|NA
CASSLEPLVGQFF
TGTGCCAGCAGCTTGGAGCCCTTGGTTGGGCAGTTCTTC
>TRBJ1-3|TRBV7-9|NA|NA
CASSYSGNTIYF
TGTGCCAGCAGCTACTCTGGAAACACCATATATTTT
>TRBJ2-7|TRBV28|TRBD2|NA
CASSETGTSGIYEQYF
TGTGCCAGCAGTGAAACTGGGACTAGCGGGATCTACGAGCAGTACTTC
>TRBJ2-7|TRBV5-1|TRBD1|NA
CASSLAIGQGYEQYF
TGCGCCAGCAGCTTGGCCATAGGACAGGGTTACGAGCAGTACTTC
>TRBJ2-7|TRBV7-9|NA|NA
CASSRRDQYEQYF
TGTGCCAGCAGCAGAAGGGATCAATACGAGCAGTACTTC
>TRBJ2-2|TRBV6-1|TRBD1|NA
CASSGYRGWDTGELFF
TGTGCCAGCAGTGGGTACAGGGGCTGGGACACCGGGGAGCTGTTTTTT
>TRBJ2-1|TRBV9|TRBD2|NA
CASSVTGLASNEQFF
TGTGCCAGCAGCGTAACAGGACTAGCCTCGAATGAGCAGTTCTTC
>TRBJ2-7|TRBV7-9|NA|NA
CASSLRVDGGEQYF
TGTGCCAGCAGCTTACGGGTCGATGGCGGCGAGCAGTACTTC
>TRBJ2-7|TRBV9|TRBD1|NA
CASSVAGTGGSYEQYF
TGTGCCAGCAGCGTAGCCGGGACAGGGGGCTCCTACGAGCAGTACTTC
>TRBJ1-5|TRBV6-1|NA|NA
CASSTRGRGNQPQHF
TGTGCCAGCAGTACCCGGGGCAGGGGCAATCAGCCCCAGCATTTT
>TRBJ2-7|TRBV7-9|TRBD2|NA
CASSHGLATIYEQYF
TGTGCCAGCAGCCATGGACTAGCGACAATCTACGAGCAGTACTTC
>TRBJ2-5|TRBV27|TRBD2|NA
CASRPRLAGRETQYF
TGTGCCAGCAGACCAAGACTAGCGGGGCGGGAGACCCAGTACTTC
>TRBJ2-7|TRBV15|TRBD1|NA
CATSRDRKTGWAYEQYF
TGTGCCACCAGCAGAGATCGAAAGACAGGGTGGGCTTACGAGCAGTACTTC
>TRBJ2-5|TRBV7-8|NA|once
CASSSAGTATYQETQYF
TGTGCCAGCAGCTCAGCGGGGACAGCGACCTATCAAGAGACCCAGTACTTC
>TRBJ1-2|TRBV28|NA|NA
CASEQVPYGYTF
TGTGCCAGCGAGCAGGTTCCCTATGGCTACACCTTC
>TRBJ2-7|TRBV11-2|NA|NA
CASSPSNLGGGYEQYF
TGTGCCAGCAGTCCCTCCAATTTAGGGGGGGGCTACGAGCAGTACTTC
>TRBJ2-2|TRBV7-2|TRBD1|NA
CASSWEQGLDTGELFF
TGTGCCAGCAGCTGGGAACAGGGGCTGGACACCGGGGAGCTGTTTTTT
>TRBJ2-7|TRBV9|NA|NA
CASSVGNGYEQYF
TGTGCCAGCAGCGTAGGAAACGGCTACGAGCAGTACTTC
>TRBJ2-7|TRBV6-1|NA|NA
CASSEGVKRTEAYDRFELEQYF
TGTGCCAGCAGTGAAGGCGTTAAGAGGACCGAAGCATACGATAGGTTCGAGTTAGAGCAGTACTTC
>TRBJ2-2|TRBV7-9|NA|NA
CASSPPETGNTGELFF
TGTGCCAGCAGCCCGCCCGAGACAGGGAACACCGGGGAGCTGTTTTTT
>TRBJ2-1|TRBV25-1|NA|NA
CASSEGSFPPYNEQFF
TGTGCCAGCAGCGAGGGGAGCTTCCCACCCTACAATGAGCAGTTCTTC
>TRBJ2-5|TRBV7-9|TRBD1|once
CASSSLAGGRETQYF
TGTGCCAGCAGCTCCCTGGCAGGGGGCCGAGAGACCCAGTACTTC
>TRBJ2-1|TRBV19|NA|NA
CASSIEGVGGFFNEQFF
TGTGCCAGTAGTATAGAAGGGGTCGGGGGATTCTTTAATGAGCAGTTCTTC
>TRBJ2-1|TRBV4-3|TRBD2|NA
CASSQGLADPHEQFF
TGCGCCAGCAGCCAGGGACTAGCGGACCCCCATGAGCAGTTCTTC
>TRBJ1-4|TRBV7-2|TRBD1|NA
CASSSETGGYEKLFF
TGTGCCAGCAGCTCCGAGACAGGGGGGTATGAAAAACTGTTTTTT
>TRBJ2-5|TRBV30|TRBD2|NA
CAWSEDSGIQETQYF
TGTGCCTGGAGTGAAGACAGCGGGATACAAGAGACCCAGTACTTC
>TRBJ1-2|TRBV11-2|NA|NA
CASSLATNRAGYTF
TGTGCCAGCAGCTTAGCCACTAACAGGGCTGGCTACACCTTC
>TRBJ2-6|TRBV5-1|NA|NA
CASSLDGSGANVLTF
TGCGCCAGCAGCTTGGATGGGTCTGGGGCCAACGTCCTGACTTTC
>TRBJ1-2|TRBV5-6|NA|NA
CASSLRQAYGYTF
TGTGCCAGCAGCTTGCGACAGGCATATGGCTACACCTTC
>TRBJ2-7|TRBV13|NA|NA
CASSLEGLDEQYF
TGTGCCAGCAGCTTAGAGGGGTTAGACGAGCAGTACTTC
>TRBJ1-2|TRBV19|NA|NA
CASTRGYGYTF
TGTGCCAGTACCAGGGGCTATGGCTACACCTTC
>TRBJ1-2|TRBV5-4|TRBD1|NA
CASSHLPPTGLDYGYTF
TGTGCCAGCAGCCATTTACCCCCGACAGGGCTAGACTATGGCTACACCTTC
>TRBJ1-5|TRBV7-9|TRBD1|NA
CASSLTGQGIQPQHF
TGTGCCAGCAGCCTGACGGGACAGGGTATTCAGCCCCAGCATTTT
>TRBJ1-1|TRBV7-9|NA|NA
CASSLAGGRAFF
TGTGCCAGCAGCTTAGCGGGGGGTAGAGCTTTCTTT
>TRBJ2-3|TRBV15|TRBD2|NA
CATSTRLAGPTDTQYF
TGTGCCACCAGCACTCGACTAGCGGGACCCACAGATACGCAGTATTTT
>TRBJ2-7|TRBV5-4|NA|NA
CASSLSSGEQYF
TGTGCCAGCAGCTTGTCCAGCGGCGAGCAGTACTTC
>TRBJ2-3|TRBV28|TRBD2|NA
CASSAPQREVFSDTQYF
TGTGCCAGCAGTGCCCCCCAGCGGGAGGTCTTCTCAGATACGCAGTATTTT
>TRBJ1-5|TRBV2|TRBD1|NA
CASSPDRAHNQPQHF
TGTGCCAGCAGCCCCGACAGGGCCCACAATCAGCCCCAGCATTTT
>TRBJ2-3|TRBV28|TRBD2|NA
CASRPNFANSGRIPGDTQYF
TGTGCCAGCAGACCCAACTTCGCAAATAGCGGGAGGATCCCAGGAGATACGCAGTATTTT